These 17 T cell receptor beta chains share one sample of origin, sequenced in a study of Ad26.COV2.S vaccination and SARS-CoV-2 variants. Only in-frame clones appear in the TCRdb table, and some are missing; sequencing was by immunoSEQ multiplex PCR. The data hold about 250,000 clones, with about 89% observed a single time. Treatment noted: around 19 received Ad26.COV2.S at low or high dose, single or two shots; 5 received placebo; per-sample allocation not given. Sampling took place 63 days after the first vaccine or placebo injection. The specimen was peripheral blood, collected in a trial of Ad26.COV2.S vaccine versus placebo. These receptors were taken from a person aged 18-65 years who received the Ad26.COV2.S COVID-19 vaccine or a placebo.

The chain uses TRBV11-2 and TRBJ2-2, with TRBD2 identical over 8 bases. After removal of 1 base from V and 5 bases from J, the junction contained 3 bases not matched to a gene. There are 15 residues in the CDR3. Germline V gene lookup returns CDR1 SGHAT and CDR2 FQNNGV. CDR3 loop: CASSLVGGETGELFF. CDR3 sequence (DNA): TGTGCCAGCAGCTTAGTCGGGGGGGAGACCGGGGAGCTGTTTTTT.

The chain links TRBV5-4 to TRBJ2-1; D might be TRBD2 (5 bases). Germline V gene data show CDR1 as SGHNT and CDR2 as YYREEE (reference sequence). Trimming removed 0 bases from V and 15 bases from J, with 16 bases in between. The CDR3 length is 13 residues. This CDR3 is CASSLEEGRKLFF. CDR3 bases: TGTGCCAGCAGCTTGGAAGAGGGTCGGAAGTTGTTCTTC.

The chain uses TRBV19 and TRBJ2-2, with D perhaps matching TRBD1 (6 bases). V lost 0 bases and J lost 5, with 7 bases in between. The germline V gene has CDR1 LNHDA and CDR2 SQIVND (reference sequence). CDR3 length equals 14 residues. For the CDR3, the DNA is TGTGCCAGTAGTATAGAGGGGGCGACCGGGGAGCTGTTTTTT. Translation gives CASSIEGATGELFF.

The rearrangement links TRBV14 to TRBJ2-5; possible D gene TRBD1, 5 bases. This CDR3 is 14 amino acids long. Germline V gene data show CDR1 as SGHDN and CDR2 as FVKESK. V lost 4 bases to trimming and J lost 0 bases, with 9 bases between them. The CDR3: CASSRAGYQETQYF. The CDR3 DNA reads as TGTGCCAGCAGCCGTGCAGGGTACCAAGAGACCCAGTACTTC.

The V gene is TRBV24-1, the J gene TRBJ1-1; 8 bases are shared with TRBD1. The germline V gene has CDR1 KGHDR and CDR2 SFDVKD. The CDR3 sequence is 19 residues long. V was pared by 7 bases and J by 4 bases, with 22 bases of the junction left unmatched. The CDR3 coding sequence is TGTGCCACCAGCCCACGGCCCCGGGACAGGCTGGGAATAGCCACTGAAGCTTTCTTT. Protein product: CATSPRPRDRLGIATEAFF.

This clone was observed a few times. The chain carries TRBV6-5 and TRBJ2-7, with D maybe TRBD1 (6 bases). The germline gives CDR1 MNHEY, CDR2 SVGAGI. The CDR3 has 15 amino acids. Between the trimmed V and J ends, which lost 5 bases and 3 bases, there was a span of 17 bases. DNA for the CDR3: TGTGCCAGCAGTCTACGTAGGACAGAAAACTACGAGCAGTACTTC. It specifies CASSLRRTENYEQYF.

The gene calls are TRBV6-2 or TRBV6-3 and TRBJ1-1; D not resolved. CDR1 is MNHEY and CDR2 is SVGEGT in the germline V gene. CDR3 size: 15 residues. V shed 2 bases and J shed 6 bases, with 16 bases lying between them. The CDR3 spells CASSYSSRGYAEAFF. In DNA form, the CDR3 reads TGTGCCAGCAGTTACAGTTCTCGGGGTTATGCTGAAGCTTTCTTT.

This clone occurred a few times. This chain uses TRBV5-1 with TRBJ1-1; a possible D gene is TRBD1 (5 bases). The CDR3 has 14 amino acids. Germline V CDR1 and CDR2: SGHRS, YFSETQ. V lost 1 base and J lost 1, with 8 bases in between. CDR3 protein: CASSLQDKNTEAFF. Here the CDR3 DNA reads TGCGCCAGCAGCTTGCAGGACAAGAACACTGAAGCTTTCTTT.

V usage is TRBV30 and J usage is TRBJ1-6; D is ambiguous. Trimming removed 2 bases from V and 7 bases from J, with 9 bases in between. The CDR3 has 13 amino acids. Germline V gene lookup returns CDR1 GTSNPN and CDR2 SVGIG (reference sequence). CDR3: CAWSFDNNSPLHF. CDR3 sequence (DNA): TGTGCCTGGAGTTTTGACAACAATTCACCCCTCCACTTT. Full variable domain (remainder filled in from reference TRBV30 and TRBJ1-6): SQTIHQWPATLVQPVGSPLSLECTVEGTSNPNLYWYRQAAGRGLQLLFYSVGIGQISSEVPQNLSASRPQDRQFILSSKKLLLSDSGFYLCAWSFDNNSPLHFGNGTRLTVT.

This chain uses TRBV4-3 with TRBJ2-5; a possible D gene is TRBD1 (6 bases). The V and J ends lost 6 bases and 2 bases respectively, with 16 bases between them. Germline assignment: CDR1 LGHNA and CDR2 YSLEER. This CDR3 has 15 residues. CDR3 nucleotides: TGCGCCAGCAGTCGAGCGTGGGGGCTACAAGAGACCCAGTACTTC. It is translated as CASSRAWGLQETQYF.

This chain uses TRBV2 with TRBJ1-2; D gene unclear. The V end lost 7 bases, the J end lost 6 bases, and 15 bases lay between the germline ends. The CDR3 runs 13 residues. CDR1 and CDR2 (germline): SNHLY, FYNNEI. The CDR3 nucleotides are TGTGCCAGCATCCCAGATTATGTCAATGGCTACACCTTC. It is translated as CASIPDYVNGYTF.

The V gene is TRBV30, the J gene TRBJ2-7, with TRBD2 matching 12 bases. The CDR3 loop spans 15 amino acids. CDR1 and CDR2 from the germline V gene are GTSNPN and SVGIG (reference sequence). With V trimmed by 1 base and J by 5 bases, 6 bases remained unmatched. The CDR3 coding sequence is TGTGCCTGGAGTGCAGGACTAGCGGGGTGGGACGAGCAGTACTTC. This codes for CAWSAGLAGWDEQYF. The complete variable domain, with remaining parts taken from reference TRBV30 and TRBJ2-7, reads SQTIHQWPATLVQPVGSPLSLECTVEGTSNPNLYWYRQAAGRGLQLLFYSVGIGQISSEVPQNLSASRPQDRQFILSSKKLLLSDSGFYLCAWSAGLAGWDEQYFGPGTRLTVT.

CDR3 in DNA: TGTGCCAGCAGCCCGATGAGAGGACAGGGCCGGGTGGGTGAAGCTTTCTTT. Its protein product is CASSPMRGQGRVGEAFF. The J gene is TRBJ1-1, the V gene TRBV9; 8 nucleotides agree with TRBD1. The ends lost 4 bases at V and 7 bases at J; junction bases unmatched: 18. CDR1 is SGDLS and CDR2 is YYNGEE in the germline V gene. CDR3 length equals 17 residues.

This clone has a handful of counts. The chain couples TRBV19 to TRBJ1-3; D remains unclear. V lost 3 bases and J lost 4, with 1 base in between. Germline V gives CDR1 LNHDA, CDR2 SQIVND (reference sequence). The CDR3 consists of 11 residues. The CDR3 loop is CASSIGNTIYF. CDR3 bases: TGTGCCAGTAGTATCGGAAACACCATATATTTT.

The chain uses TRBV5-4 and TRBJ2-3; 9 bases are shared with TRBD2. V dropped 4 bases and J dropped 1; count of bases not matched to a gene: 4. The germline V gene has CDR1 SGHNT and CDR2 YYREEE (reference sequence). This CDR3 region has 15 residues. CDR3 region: CASSATSGRTDTQYF. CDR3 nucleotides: TGTGCCAGCAGCGCGACTAGCGGACGCACAGATACGCAGTATTTT.

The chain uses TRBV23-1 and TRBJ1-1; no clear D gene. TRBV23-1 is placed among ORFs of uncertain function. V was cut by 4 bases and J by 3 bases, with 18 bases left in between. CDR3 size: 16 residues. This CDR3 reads CASSPPWVERDTEAFF. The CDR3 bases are TGCGCCAGCAGTCCCCCATGGGTGGAAAGGGACACTGAAGCTTTCTTT.

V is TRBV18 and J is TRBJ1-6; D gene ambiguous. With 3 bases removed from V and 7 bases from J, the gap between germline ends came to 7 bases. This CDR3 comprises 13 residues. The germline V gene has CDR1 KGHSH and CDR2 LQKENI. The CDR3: CASSPDGNSPLHF. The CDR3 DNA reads TGTGCCAGCTCACCGGACGGGAATTCACCCCTCCACTTT.